Here is one T cell receptor (beta chain) with its context. Its antigen is as yet unknown. Amplification used 60 Vbeta primers and 13 Jbeta primers. Sequencing was performed with immunoSEQ multiplex PCR; in TCRdb, only in-frame clones are kept and a portion is missing. The sample holds roughly 100,000 clones; approximately 71% are singletons and the top ten take approximately 15%. The record originates from a study of cytomegalovirus exposure and HLA in healthy donors. This CDR3 is 15 amino acids long. Germline loops: CDR1 SGHTS, CDR2 YDEGEE. V dropped 3 bases and J dropped 7 bases, with 17 bases sitting between them. Study-wide results and limits: The authors later linked a missense DCLRE1C variant to TCR beta V- and J-gene trimming. The study labeled more than 150 TCR beta chains cytomegalovirus-associated.

The sequenced material came from PBMCs. V gene TRBV5-8 combines with J gene TRBJ1-5; D not resolved. The source of this sequence is a woman between 18 and 30 years old in good health and CMV-seropositive. Here the CDR3 reads CASSWTDQRAQPQHF. The CDR3 DNA reads as TGTGCCAGCAGCTGGACGGATCAGCGGGCACAGCCCCAGCATTTT.